This note documents a single TCR beta chain sequence. Its antigen remains unknown. These data come from a study of PD-1 blockade in classical Hodgkin lymphoma. General observations from the study: Reports described newly diagnosed patients as having lower baseline TCR diversity than healthy donors. Nothing has yet pinned down what causes the repertoire differences, possibly disease activity or prior therapy.

The repertoire was sequenced with immunoSEQ multiplex PCR; TCRdb's copy has only in-frame clones and lacks some. The repertoire consists of some 70,000 clones, with about 94% occurring once and the leading ten covering around 2.5%. Time point noted: newly diagnosed, previously untreated cHL patient sample. This receptor was identified in a human donor with classical Hodgkin lymphoma. The sample consisted of peripheral blood mononuclear cells (PBMCs).

The CDR3 loop reads CASSSDGLNTEAFF. The CDR3, as DNA: TGTGCCAGCAGCTCGGACGGGCTGAACACTGAAGCTTTCTTT. V is TRBV11-2 and J is TRBJ1-1, with D hard to call. CDR1 is SGHAT, CDR2 FQNNGV, per germline. This CDR3 is built from 14 residues. Between the trimmed V and J ends, which lost 4 bases and 0 bases, there was a span of 9 bases.